This T cell receptor (beta chain) is drawn from a study of blood T cell repertoires in COVID-19. One Seattle source followed patients from active infection through their disease course. Measured with immunoSEQ multiplex PCR; TCRdb has only the in-frame clones, and not every one. The table shows over 450,000 clones, with roughly 87% occurring only once. V shed 3 bases and J 1 base; nucleotides not matched to a gene: 5. CDR1 and CDR2 (germline): SEHNR, FQNEAQ (reference sequence). The CDR3 covers 16 residues. The source of this sequence is a man between 18 and 29 years old with COVID-19, enrolled during active disease. The sample taken for sequencing was peripheral blood. The rearrangement joins TRBV7-9 to TRBJ2-1; 8 bases fit TRBD2. CDR3 in amino acids: CASSFSSGQSYNEQFF. In nucleotides, the CDR3 is TGTGCCAGCAGCTTTTCTAGCGGGCAGTCCTACAATGAGCAGTTCTTC.